This TCR beta chain was sequenced during a study of human T cells and chemical hapten exposure. Whole-study findings and limits: Expanded TCRs created a significantly greater count of big CDR3 similarity clusters than controls did.

Trimming removed 10 bases from V and 3 bases from J, with 10 bases in between. Germline assignment: CDR1 MRHNA and CDR2 SNTAGT. This CDR3 spans 11 amino acids. Original methodology: Between roughly 20,000 and 690,600 TCRs appeared in each sample, and the median stood at roughly 95,000. TCRdb fed the RACE reads into MiXCR, producing one record per CDR3 protein. The V and J calls shown here were made by TCRdb, not taken from the authors' results. Of 95,000 to 100,000 distinct CDR3 sequences in the sample, approximately 10% are singletons; the top ten hold 3.1%. The time point denotes: pre-sensitization, week 0. The treatment denotes: therapeutic diphenylcyclopropenone sensitization with weekly scalp DPC. This clonotype turned up a few times. What it binds is unknown.

The V and J genes are TRBV6-4 and TRBJ2-7; weak D call: TRBD1 (6 bases). The starting material was whole blood, obtained in connection with sensitization to the hapten diphenylcyclopropenone (DPC). The sequence came from a woman in her fifties or sixties with alopecia areata. Some clones in this sample may be carry-over from other donors' samples. This chain's CDR3 is CAIGDNYEQYF. As DNA, the CDR3 is TGTGCCATCGGGGACAACTACGAGCAGTACTTC.